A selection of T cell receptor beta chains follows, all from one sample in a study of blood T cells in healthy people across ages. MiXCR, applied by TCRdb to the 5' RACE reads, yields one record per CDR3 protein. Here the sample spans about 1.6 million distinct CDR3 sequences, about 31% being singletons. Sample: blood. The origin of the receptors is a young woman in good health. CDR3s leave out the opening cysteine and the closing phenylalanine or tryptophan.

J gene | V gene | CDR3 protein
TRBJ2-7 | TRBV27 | ASAPDRGPYEQY
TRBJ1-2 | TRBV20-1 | SALPGPNPYGYT
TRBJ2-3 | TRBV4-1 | ASSQGAPGESTDTQY
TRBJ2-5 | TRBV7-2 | ASSQRSGQISETQY
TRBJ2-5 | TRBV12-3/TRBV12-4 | ASTSWRSEETQY
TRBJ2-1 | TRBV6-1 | ASSEPRAGGYEQF
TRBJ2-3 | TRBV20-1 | SAGPSGGNTDTQY
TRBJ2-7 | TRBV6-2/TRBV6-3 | ASETSGAYEQY
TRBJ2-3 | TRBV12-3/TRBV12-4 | ASSPDGAAGDTQY
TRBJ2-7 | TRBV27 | ASCSRGDPQGEQY
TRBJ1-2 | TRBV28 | ASTSLGGNDYGYT
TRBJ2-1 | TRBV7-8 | ASRPRGSSGNEQF
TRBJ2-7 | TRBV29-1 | SVEVPPGWSGTYEQY
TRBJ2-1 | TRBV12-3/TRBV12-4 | ASRWTARNEQF
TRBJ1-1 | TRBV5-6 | ASSFDGEAF
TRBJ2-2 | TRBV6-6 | ASSSRGLTGELF
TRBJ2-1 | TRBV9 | ASNGGGDNEQF
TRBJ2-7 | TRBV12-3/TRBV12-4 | ASSLKTSGRFSYEQY
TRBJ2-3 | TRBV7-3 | ASSQRASGGLSGADMQY
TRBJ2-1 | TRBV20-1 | SAERLAGVSSYNEQF
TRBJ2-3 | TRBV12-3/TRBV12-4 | ASSFGTDITDTQYFGISDTQY
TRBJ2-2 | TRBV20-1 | SARETRGTGELF
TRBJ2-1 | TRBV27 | ASKLAGGNEQF
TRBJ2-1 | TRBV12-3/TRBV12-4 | ASSLASLVTGDYEQF